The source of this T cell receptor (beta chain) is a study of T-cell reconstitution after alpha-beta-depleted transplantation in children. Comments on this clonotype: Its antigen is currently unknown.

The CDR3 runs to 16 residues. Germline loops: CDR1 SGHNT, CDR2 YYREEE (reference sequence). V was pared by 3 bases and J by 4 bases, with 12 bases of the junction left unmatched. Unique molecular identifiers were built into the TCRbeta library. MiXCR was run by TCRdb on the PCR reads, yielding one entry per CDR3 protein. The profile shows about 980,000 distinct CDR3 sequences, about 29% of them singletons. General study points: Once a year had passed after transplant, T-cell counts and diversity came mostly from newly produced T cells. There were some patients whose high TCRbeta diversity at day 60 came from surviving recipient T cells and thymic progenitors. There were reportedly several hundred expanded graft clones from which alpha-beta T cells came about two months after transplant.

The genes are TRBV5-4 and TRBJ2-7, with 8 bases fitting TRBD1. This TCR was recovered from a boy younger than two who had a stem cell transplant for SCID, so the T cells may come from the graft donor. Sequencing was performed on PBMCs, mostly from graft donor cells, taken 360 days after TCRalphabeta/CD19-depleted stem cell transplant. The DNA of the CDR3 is TGTGCCAGCAGCTCCAAACTGACAGGGGACCTGTACGAGCAGTACTTC. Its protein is CASSSKLTGDLYEQYF.